Below, 15 T cell receptor beta chains from the same sample are listed, as sequenced in a study of CD8 T cells in Susac syndrome. With random hexamers, reverse transcription was performed on roughly 0.5 to 1 ug of RNA. TCRdb passed the immunoSEQ multiplex PCR reads through MiXCR, listing each CDR3 protein once. Among about 200,000 distinct CDR3 sequences listed, around 95% were seen once. The sample was CD4+ T cells from PBMCs. Source of these receptors: a human donor in good health.

The J gene is TRBJ1-5, the V gene TRBV12-3 or TRBV12-4; 7 bases align to TRBD1. The CDR3 is made up of 14 amino acids. Trimming removed 6 bases from V and 5 bases from J; junction bases left unmatched: 7. The CDR3 here is CASSLGQFDQPQHF. Here the CDR3 DNA reads TGTGCCAGCAGCCTGGGACAGTTTGATCAGCCCCAGCATTTT.

This clonotype showed up just once. This chain links TRBV15 with TRBJ2-1; 9 nucleotides agree with TRBD2. In germline, CDR1 is LNHNV, CDR2 YYDKDF (reference sequence). The ends lost 4 bases at V and 0 bases at J; junction bases unmatched: 1. The CDR3 consists of 15 residues. The CDR3 region has the DNA TGTGCCACCAGCATTAGCGGGAGCTCCTACAATGAGCAGTTCTTC. As protein: CATSISGSSYNEQFF. Drawing the rest from reference TRBV15 and TRBJ2-1, the complete variable domain is DAMVIQNPRYQVTQFGKPVTLSCSQTLNHNVMYWYQQKSSQAPKLLFHYYDKDFNNEADTPDNFQSRRPNTSFCFLDIRSPGLGDTAMYLCATSISGSSYNEQFFGPGTRLTVL.

The chain has TRBV7-9 and TRBJ2-7; D is undetermined. V lost 1 base to trimming and J lost 12 bases, with 10 bases between them. The germline V gene encodes CDR1 SEHNR and CDR2 FQNEAQ (reference sequence). The CDR3 contains 11 residues. CDR3 sequence: CASSLEGTSYF. CDR3 coding DNA: TGTGCCAGCAGCTTAGAAGGCACATCGTACTTC.

This clonotype was seen a single time. This chain connects TRBV30 to TRBJ2-4; D remains ambiguous. V was pared by 0 bases and J by 8 bases, with 8 bases between. The germline CDR1 and CDR2 sequences are GTSNPN and SVGIG (reference sequence). The CDR3 covers 12 residues. As DNA, the CDR3 is TGTGCCTGGAGTGTATTTGGTGACATTCAGTACTTC. Its protein product is CAWSVFGDIQYF.

The chain couples TRBV12-3 or TRBV12-4 to TRBJ1-1; 7 bases map to TRBD1. This CDR3 spans 15 amino acids. V was clipped by 5 bases and J by 1 base; unmatched bases: 7. The CDR3 region is CASSDGDRANTEAFF. The CDR3 DNA reads TGTGCCAGCAGTGACGGAGACAGGGCGAACACTGAAGCTTTCTTT.

The rearrangement joins TRBV5-1 to TRBJ2-4; TRBD1 matches at 7 bases. CDR3 length: 15 residues. Germline assignment: CDR1 SGHRS and CDR2 YFSETQ. V lost 4 bases, J lost 7 bases, and 11 bases stayed unmatched. For the CDR3, the DNA is TGCGCCAGCAGCGATCCCCGACAGGGTTGGAACATTCAGTACTTC. It is translated as CASSDPRQGWNIQYF.

Remarks on this clonotype: One end of the junction varies from germline; a read error may be responsible. The gene calls are TRBV20-1 and TRBJ2-7; D unclear. CDR1 is DFQATT, CDR2 SNEGSKA, per germline (reference sequence). The CDR3 contains 11 residues. CDR3 DNA sequence: TGCAGTGCTCGAGAAGGCTACGAGCAGTACTTC. This gives the protein CSAREGYEQYF.

The V and J genes are TRBV20-1 and TRBJ1-1; D is possibly TRBD1 (5 bases). V lost 1 base and J 5 bases, leaving 14 bases between the germline ends. The germline gives CDR1 DFQATT, CDR2 SNEGSKA (reference sequence). This CDR3 contains 14 residues. CDR3 sequence (DNA): TGCAGTGCTAGAGCGGGGGACGCAGGGACTGAAGCTTTCTTT. This encodes CSARAGDAGTEAFF.

The J gene is TRBJ1-1, the V gene TRBV5-6, with TRBD1 as a possible D gene (6 bases). V was pared by 0 bases and J by 3 bases, with 15 bases between. The CDR3 totals 16 residues. Germline CDR1 SGHDT, CDR2 YYEEEE. CDR3 sequence reads: CASSLDRVLRDTEAFF. The CDR3 coding sequence is TGTGCCAGCAGCTTGGACAGGGTGTTAAGGGACACTGAAGCTTTCTTT.

The gene calls are TRBV20-1 and TRBJ2-1; 9 nucleotides agree with TRBD1. The CDR3 has 13 amino acids. Losses at the gene ends were 8 bases for V and 4 bases for J; bases not matched to a gene: 6. Germline V gene lookup returns CDR1 DFQATT and CDR2 SNEGSKA (reference sequence). The CDR3 coding sequence is TGCAGTACCGGACAGGGGCGATACAATGAGCAGTTCTTC. This codes for CSTGQGRYNEQFF.

The chain carries TRBV24-1 and TRBJ2-1, with D unresolved. V lost 1 base and J lost 8, with 5 bases in between. Germline V gene data show CDR1 as KGHDR and CDR2 as SFDVKD. This CDR3 is built from 12 residues. The CDR3 nucleotides read TGTGCCACCAGTGATTTCATGGATGAGCAGTTCTTC. It translates to CATSDFMDEQFF.

The J gene is TRBJ2-3, the V gene TRBV7-2; D is possibly TRBD1 or TRBD2 (5 bases each). Germline V lookup: CDR1 SGHTA, CDR2 FQGNSA. The CDR3 has 13 residues. V lost 6 bases and J lost 0, with 7 bases in between. The DNA for the CDR3 is TGTGCCAGCAGTCGGGACAGCACAGATACGCAGTATTTT. This codes for CASSRDSTDTQYF.

The CDR3 DNA follows: TGCGCCAGCAGCCAACTCACATACAATGAGCAGTTCTTC. Protein: CASSQLTYNEQFF. This chain joins TRBV4-1 and TRBJ2-1, with D uncertain. The germline V gene has CDR1 MGHRA and CDR2 YSYEKL. This CDR3 contains 13 residues. V gave up 2 bases and J gave up 4 bases, with 6 bases separating them.

The chain uses TRBV20-1 and TRBJ2-5; D is perhaps TRBD1 (6 bases). There are 15 residues in the CDR3. V was cut by 0 bases and J by 0 bases, with 11 bases left in between. The germline V gene has CDR1 DFQATT and CDR2 SNEGSKA (reference sequence). The DNA for the CDR3 is TGCAGTGCTAGAGATCAGGGGCCGTACCAAGAGACCCAGTACTTC. This codes for CSARDQGPYQETQYF.

This rearrangement joins TRBV7-2 to TRBJ2-7; D is unresolved. The length of the CDR3 is 14 residues. The ends were cut back, 1 base at V and 3 bases at J, with 10 bases in the middle. From germline, CDR1 is SGHTA and CDR2 FQGNSA. The CDR3 sequence is CASSLGPTFYEQYF. The CDR3 nucleotides read TGTGCCAGCAGCTTAGGACCTACCTTCTACGAGCAGTACTTC.